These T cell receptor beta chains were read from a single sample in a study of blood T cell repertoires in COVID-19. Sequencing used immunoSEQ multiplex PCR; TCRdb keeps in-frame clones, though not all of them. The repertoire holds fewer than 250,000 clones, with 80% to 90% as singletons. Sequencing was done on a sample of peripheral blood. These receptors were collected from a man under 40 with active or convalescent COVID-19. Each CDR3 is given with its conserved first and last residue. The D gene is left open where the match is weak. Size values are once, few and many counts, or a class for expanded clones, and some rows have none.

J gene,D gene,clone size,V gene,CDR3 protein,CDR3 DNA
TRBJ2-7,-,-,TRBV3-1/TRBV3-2,CASSLRDSRSYEQYF,TGTGCCAGCAGCCTTCGGGACTCCCGCTCCTACGAGCAGTACTTC
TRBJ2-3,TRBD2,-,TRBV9,CASSEGLAGDTDTQYF,TGTGCCAGCAGCGAGGGACTAGCGGGGGACACAGATACGCAGTATTTT
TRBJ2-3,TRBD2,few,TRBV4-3,CASSPAGGGDTQYF,TGCGCCAGCAGCCCAGCGGGAGGGGGAGATACGCAGTATTTT
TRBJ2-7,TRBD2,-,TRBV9,CASSGGSPGLAPHEQYF,TGTGCCAGCAGCGGAGGGTCACCGGGACTAGCTCCCCACGAGCAGTACTTC
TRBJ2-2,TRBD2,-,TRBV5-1,CASSLAPPGAGGLDGELFF,TGCGCCAGCAGCTTAGCGCCTCCGGGGGCGGGGGGCCTCGACGGGGAGCTGTTTTTT
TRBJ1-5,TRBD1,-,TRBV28,CASSPTGASNQPQHF,TGTGCCAGCAGTCCAACAGGGGCGAGCAATCAGCCCCAGCATTTT
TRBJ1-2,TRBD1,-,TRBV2,CASSTDRGNYGYTF,TGTGCCAGCAGTACGGACAGGGGAAACTATGGCTACACCTTC
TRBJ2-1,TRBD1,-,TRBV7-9,CASSNPRDSYNEQFF,TGTGCCAGCAGCAACCCTAGGGACAGTTACAATGAGCAGTTCTTC
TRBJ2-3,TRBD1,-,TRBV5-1,CASTDRVGQSTDTQYF,TGCGCCAGCACCGACAGGGTGGGGCAGAGCACAGATACGCAGTATTTT
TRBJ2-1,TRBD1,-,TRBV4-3,CASSRPGTGGHEQFF,TGCGCCAGCAGCCGCCCCGGGACAGGGGGTCATGAGCAGTTCTTC
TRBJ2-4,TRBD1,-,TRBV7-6,CASNIKGDPGGAENIQYF,TGTGCCAGCAACATTAAGGGGGATCCAGGGGGCGCGGAAAACATTCAGTACTTC
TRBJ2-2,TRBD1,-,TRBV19,CASSVRQGAPTGELFF,TGTGCCAGTAGTGTCCGACAGGGGGCACCCACCGGGGAGCTGTTTTTT
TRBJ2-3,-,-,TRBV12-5,CASALDGGTDTQYF,TGTGCTAGTGCCTTGGACGGGGGCACAGATACGCAGTATTTT
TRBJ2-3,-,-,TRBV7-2,CASSSPGLSTDTQYF,TGTGCCAGCAGCTCCCCGGGACTGAGCACAGATACGCAGTATTTT
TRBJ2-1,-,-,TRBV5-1,CASSFSGSYNEQFF,TGCGCCAGCAGCTTCAGCGGCTCCTACAATGAGCAGTTCTTC
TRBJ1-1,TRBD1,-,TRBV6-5,CASSYAQGVRTEAFF,TGTGCCAGCAGTTACGCACAGGGGGTGAGGACTGAAGCTTTCTTT
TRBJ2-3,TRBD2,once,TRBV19,CASMPGLAVGGITDTQYF,TGTGCCAGTATGCCGGGACTAGCGGTAGGGGGAATAACAGATACGCAGTATTTT
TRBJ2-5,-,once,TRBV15,CATSRVNQETQYF,TGTGCCACCAGCAGAGTTAATCAGGAGACCCAGTACTTC
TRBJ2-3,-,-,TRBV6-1,CASSEAGKSTQYF,TGTGCCAGCAGTGAAGCGGGCAAATCTACGCAGTATTTT
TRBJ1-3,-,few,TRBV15,CATSRGASGNTIYF,TGTGCCACCAGCAGAGGAGCCTCTGGAAACACCATATATTTT
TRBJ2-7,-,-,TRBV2,CASSERQGGEQYF,TGTGCCAGCAGTGAAAGGCAGGGTGGGGAGCAGTACTTC
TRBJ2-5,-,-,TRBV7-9,CASSLGRTVGETQYF,TGTGCCAGCAGCTTAGGGAGGACGGTGGGGGAGACCCAGTACTTC
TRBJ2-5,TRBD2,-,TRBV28,CASSSTSGGETQYF,TGTGCCAGCAGCTCTACTAGCGGAGGGGAGACCCAGTACTTC
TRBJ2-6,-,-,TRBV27,CASSLKGVGGANVLTF,TGTGCCAGCAGTTTAAAGGGGGTTGGTGGGGCCAACGTCCTGACTTTC
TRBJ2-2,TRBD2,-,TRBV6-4,CASSPGGADSGELFF,TGTGCCAGCAGTCCCGGGGGGGCCGATAGCGGGGAGCTGTTTTTT
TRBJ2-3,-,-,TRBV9,CASSPSGTDTQYF,TGTGCCAGCAGCCCGTCAGGGACAGATACGCAGTATTTT
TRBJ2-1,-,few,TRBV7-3,CASSVDFYNEQFF,TGTGCCAGCAGCGTCGACTTCTACAATGAGCAGTTCTTC
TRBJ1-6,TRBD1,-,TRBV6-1,CASSERGQPSNSPLHF,TGTGCCAGCAGTGAGAGGGGACAGCCCAGTAATTCACCCCTCCACTTT
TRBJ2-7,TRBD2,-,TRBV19,CASRKRLADHYEQYF,TGTGCCAGTAGGAAACGACTAGCGGACCACTACGAGCAGTACTTC
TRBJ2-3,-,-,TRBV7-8,CASSLSSGTQYF,TGTGCCAGCAGCCTCTCCTCCGGGACGCAGTATTTT
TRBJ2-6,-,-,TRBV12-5,CASGLVRDSSGANVLTF,TGTGCTAGTGGTTTGGTGCGCGACAGTTCTGGGGCCAACGTCCTGACTTTC
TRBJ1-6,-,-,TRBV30,CAWSVGGGNNSPLHF,TGTGCCTGGAGTGTAGGTGGAGGGAATAATTCACCCCTCCACTTT
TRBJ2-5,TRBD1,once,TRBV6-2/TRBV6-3,CASSYSRDRGDRETQYF,TGTGCCAGCAGTTACTCGAGGGACAGGGGGGACCGGGAGACCCAGTACTTC
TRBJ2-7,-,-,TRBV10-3,CAISESGGLDEQYF,TGTGCCATCAGTGAGTCAGGCGGGTTGGACGAGCAGTACTTC
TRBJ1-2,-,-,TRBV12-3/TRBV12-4,CASSFSVRFYTF,TGTGCCAGCAGTTTTTCGGTCCGCTTCTACACCTTC
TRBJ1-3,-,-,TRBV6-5,CASSLAGDTGNTIYF,TGTGCCAGCAGCCTAGCGGGGGACACGGGAAACACCATATATTTT
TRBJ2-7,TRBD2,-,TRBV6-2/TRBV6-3,CASSLRLAGPPSYEQYF,TGTGCCAGCAGTCTTAGACTAGCGGGGCCGCCCTCCTACGAGCAGTACTTC
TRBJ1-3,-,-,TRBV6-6,CASRNDGSSGNTIYF,TGTGCCAGCAGAAACGACGGGAGCTCTGGAAACACCATATATTTT
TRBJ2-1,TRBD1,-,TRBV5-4,CASSTGGGNEQFF,TGTGCCAGCAGCACAGGGGGTGGCAATGAGCAGTTCTTC
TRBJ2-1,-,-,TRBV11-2,CASSLDQYNEQFF,TGTGCCAGCAGCTTAGATCAGTACAATGAGCAGTTCTTC
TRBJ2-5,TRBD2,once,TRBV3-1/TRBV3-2,CASSQDLGLGWQTQYF,TGTGCCAGCAGCCAAGACCTGGGACTAGGCTGGCAGACCCAGTACTTC
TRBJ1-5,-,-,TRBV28,CASSSGTWEPQHF,TGTGCCAGCAGTTCAGGGACTTGGGAGCCCCAGCATTTT
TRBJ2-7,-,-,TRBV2,CASSDDEQYF,TGTGCCAGCAGTGACGACGAGCAGTACTTC
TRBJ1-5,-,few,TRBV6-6,CASSPREGTRLLQPQHF,TGTGCCAGCAGTCCCCGGGAGGGGACACGGCTTTTGCAGCCCCAGCATTTT
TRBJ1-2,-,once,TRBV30,CAWSVTDSYGYTF,TGTGCCTGGAGTGTTACCGACAGCTATGGCTACACCTTC
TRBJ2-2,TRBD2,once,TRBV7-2,CASSWTSGGGAGELFF,TGTGCCAGCAGTTGGACTAGCGGGGGAGGTGCCGGGGAGCTGTTTTTT
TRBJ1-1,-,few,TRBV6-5,CASSFEPGRSIAFF,TGTGCCAGCAGTTTTGAGCCGGGGAGAAGTATCGCTTTCTTT
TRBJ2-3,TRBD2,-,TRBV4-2,CASSQSSGGTDTQYF,TGTGCCAGCAGCCAATCCAGCGGGGGCACAGATACGCAGTATTTT
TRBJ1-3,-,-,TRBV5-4,CASSLPGDSGNTIYF,TGTGCCAGCAGCCTTCCAGGGGACTCTGGAAACACCATATATTTT
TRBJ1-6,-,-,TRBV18,CASSLGTRPNSPLHF,TGTGCCAGCTCACTCGGGACACGGCCCAATTCACCCCTCCACTTT
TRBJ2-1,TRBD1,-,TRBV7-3,CASSPGTGRANEQFF,TGTGCCAGCAGCCCCGGGACAGGGAGGGCAAATGAGCAGTTCTTC
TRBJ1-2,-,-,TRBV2,CASRGRVGKNGYTF,TGTGCCAGCAGAGGGAGGGTAGGTAAGAATGGCTACACCTTC
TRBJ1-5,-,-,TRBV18,CASSPPEGGYNQPQHF,TGTGCCAGCTCACCTCCGGAAGGGGGTTACAATCAGCCCCAGCATTTT
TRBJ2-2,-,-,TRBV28,CASSRSGAGELFF,TGTGCCAGCAGTAGGTCCGGAGCCGGGGAGCTGTTTTTT
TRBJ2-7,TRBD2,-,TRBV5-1,CASSLGPSGVGEQYF,TGCGCCAGCAGCTTGGGCCCTAGCGGCGTAGGCGAGCAGTACTTC
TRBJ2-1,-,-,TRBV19,CASSIERGTYNEQFF,TGTGCCAGTAGTATAGAGCGGGGAACCTACAATGAGCAGTTCTTC
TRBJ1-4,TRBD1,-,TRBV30,CAWGLLPGGIVFF,TGTGCCTGGGGTTTACTTCCAGGGGGCATAGTGTTTTTT
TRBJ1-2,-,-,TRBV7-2,CASSWGGASYGYTF,TGTGCCAGCAGCTGGGGGGGCGCCAGCTATGGCTACACCTTC
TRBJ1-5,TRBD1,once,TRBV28,CASSPGQGSNQPQHF,TGTGCCAGCAGTCCTGGACAGGGGAGCAATCAGCCCCAGCATTTT